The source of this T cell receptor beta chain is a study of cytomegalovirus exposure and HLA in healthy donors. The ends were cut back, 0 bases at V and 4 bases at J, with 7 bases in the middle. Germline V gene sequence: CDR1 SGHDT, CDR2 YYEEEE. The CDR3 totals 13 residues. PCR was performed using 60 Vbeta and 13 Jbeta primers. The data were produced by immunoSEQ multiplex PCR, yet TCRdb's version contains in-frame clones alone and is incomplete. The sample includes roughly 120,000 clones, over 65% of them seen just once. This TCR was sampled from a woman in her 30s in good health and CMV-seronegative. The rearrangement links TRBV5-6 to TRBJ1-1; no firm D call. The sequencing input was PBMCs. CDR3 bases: TGTGCCAGCAGCTTGGGGGCAGTCACTGAAGCTTTCTTT. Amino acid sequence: CASSLGAVTEAFF.